The next 11 T cell receptor beta chains were all read from a single sample in a study of cytomegalovirus exposure and HLA in healthy donors. With 60 Vbeta and 13 Jbeta primers, the PCR was carried out. The data were produced by immunoSEQ multiplex PCR, yet TCRdb's version contains in-frame clones alone and is incomplete. The sample includes approximately 170,000 clones, roughly 80% seen only once; the top ten take less than 3%. The sequenced sample consisted of PBMCs. These receptors were collected from a male donor in good health and CMV-seronegative.

This chain joins TRBV30 and TRBJ2-3, with D perhaps matching TRBD2 (5 bases). The CDR3 covers 17 residues. The V end was cut by 0 bases, the J end by 3 bases, with 19 bases between. The V gene's germline CDR1 is GTSNPN and CDR2 SVGIG (reference sequence). CDR3 coding DNA: TGTGCCTGGAGTGTACTCGGAGGCGCTTATGGGACAGATACGCAGTATTTT. It yields the protein CAWSVLGGAYGTDTQYF.

V and J are TRBV27 and TRBJ2-7; D may be TRBD2 (5 bases). The CDR3 extends over 13 amino acids. V dropped 5 bases and J dropped 0 bases, with 8 bases sitting between them. Germline CDR1 and CDR2: MNHEY and SMNVEV (reference sequence). For the CDR3, the DNA is TGTGCCAGCAGTCTAGCCACCTCCTACGAGCAGTACTTC. It yields the protein CASSLATSYEQYF.

The V and J genes are TRBV29-1 and TRBJ2-6, with D hard to call. Trimming pared 6 bases from V and 0 bases from J, leaving 6 bases between. Germline CDR1 and CDR2: SQVTM and ANQGSEA. The CDR3 spans 13 residues. As DNA, the CDR3 is TGCAGCGTAATAGTCTCTGGGGCCAACGTCCTGACTTTC. This translates into CSVIVSGANVLTF.

This chain links TRBV9 with TRBJ1-1, with D possibly matching TRBD1 (6 bases). V was cut by 0 bases and J by 7 bases, with 25 bases left in between. This CDR3 contains 18 residues. CDR1 and CDR2 (germline): SGDLS, YYNGEE. The CDR3, as DNA: TGTGCCAGCAGCGTAGAGGCGGGTGGGGCAGGGGCTACAAATGAAGCTTTCTTT. Translation: CASSVEAGGAGATNEAFF.

The V call is TRBV28, the J call TRBJ1-5; D call uncertain. This CDR3 has 12 amino acids. Per the germline V gene, CDR1 is MDHEN and CDR2 is SYDVKM. Deletions cut 4 bases from V and 4 bases from J, with 5 bases between. CDR3 coding DNA: TGTGCCAGCAGTTCCCAGAATCAGCCCCAGCATTTT. Amino acids: CASSSQNQPQHF. Looking up the rest from reference TRBV28 and TRBJ1-5 gives the full variable domain: DVKVTQSSRYLVKRTGEKVFLECVQDMDHENMFWYRQDPGLGLRLIYFSYDVKMKEKGDIPEGYSVSREKKERFSLILESASTNQTSMYLCASSSQNQPQHFGDGTRLSIL.

This clone was observed a single time. One junction end does not reproduce the germline sequence, and a read error may be involved. V gene TRBV5-6 combines with J gene TRBJ1-2; D possibly corresponds to TRBD1 (5 bases). This CDR3 is 14 amino acids long. Germline V gene sequence: CDR1 SGHDT, CDR2 YYEEEE. DNA of the CDR3: TGTGCCAGCAGCGTGGACCGGGGGTCGTATGGCTACCCCTTC. Translation gives CASSVDRGSYGYPF.

On this clone: A junction boundary mismatches the germline segment, possibly from a read error. V gene TRBV6-1 combines with J gene TRBJ1-5; a weak D match, TRBD1 (5 bases). Germline CDR1 MNHNS, CDR2 SASEGT. The CDR3 spans 15 residues. CDR3 sequence reads: CTSVGGSDSNQPQHF. CDR3 sequence (DNA): TGTACCAGCGTGGGGGGTTCGGACAGCAATCAGCCCCAGCATTTT.

This clone was detected a few times. The V call is TRBV6-1, the J call TRBJ2-7; no clear D. The CDR3 contains 12 residues. With 6 bases removed from V and 0 bases from J, the gap between germline ends came to 6 bases. From germline, CDR1 is MNHNS and CDR2 SASEGT. CDR3 DNA: TGTGCCAGCAGCATGAGCTCCTACGAGCAGTACTTC. Amino acid sequence: CASSMSSYEQYF.

This chain connects TRBV7-2 to TRBJ2-5; 9 bases line up with TRBD1. Judging by the DNA end, TRBJ2-7 fits better; the J call may be wrong. The CDR3 runs to 15 residues. CDR1 is SGHTA, CDR2 FQGNSA, per germline. Here the CDR3 DNA reads TGTGCCAGCAGCTCTAGGACAGGGGACCCCTACGAGCAGTACTTC. Translation: CASSSRTGDPYEQYF.

V is TRBV4-1 and J is TRBJ2-7; weak D call: TRBD2 (5 bases). The CDR3 covers 17 residues. V dropped 0 bases and J dropped 2 bases, with 17 bases sitting between them. Germline CDR1 MGHRA, CDR2 YSYEKL. This chain's CDR3 is CASSQDLDSDLTYEQYF. For the CDR3, the DNA is TGCGCCAGCAGCCAAGATTTAGATAGCGACTTAACCTACGAGCAGTACTTC.

The J gene is TRBJ2-1, the V gene TRBV7-8; a weak D match, TRBD2 (6 bases). Trimming left V 8 bases short and J 6 bases short, with 14 bases between. CDR3 length equals 13 residues. The germline V gene has CDR1 SGHVS and CDR2 FQNEAQ. As DNA, the CDR3 is TGTGCCAGCCCAGCTCGGGGGACCAATGAGCAGTTCTTC. Translating gives CASPARGTNEQFF.